These T cell receptor beta chains were read from a single sample in a study of cytomegalovirus exposure and HLA in healthy donors. Profiling relied on immunoSEQ multiplex PCR, and the TCRdb table lists in-frame clones only, not all of them. The sample lists over 100,000 clones, 55% to 75% occurring once. Sequencing was carried out using PBMCs. The receptor source for this set is a woman in her 70s in good health and CMV-seropositive. Both conserved end residues are part of each CDR3. Fields, in order: D gene, J gene, clone size, V gene, CDR3 DNA, CDR3 protein. A D gene is named only where the DNA matches it firmly. Clone size is given for some rows only: seen once, a few or many times, or a class if the clone is expanded.

.	TRBJ1-1	.	TRBV30	TGTGCCTGGAGTTTCGGGACAAGAGAAGCTTTCTTT	CAWSFGTREAFF
TRBD1	TRBJ2-7	.	TRBV6-5	TGTGCCAGCAGGGACGCAGGGCAGGGGGCAGGCGAGCAGTACTTC	CASRDAGQGAGEQYF
.	TRBJ1-4	.	TRBV9	TGTGCCAGCAGCGTAGGACAGAGTGCAACTAATGAAAAACTGTTTTTT	CASSVGQSATNEKLFF
.	TRBJ2-7	.	TRBV29-1	TGCAGCGTTGGTGTCAGGGGAAGCTCCTACGAGCAGTACTTC	CSVGVRGSSYEQYF
TRBD1	TRBJ1-6	.	TRBV7-2	TGTGCCAGCAGCTACCAGGGGGGTGGAAATTCACCCCTCCACTTT	CASSYQGGGNSPLHF
.	TRBJ2-1	few	TRBV5-1	TGCGCCAGCAGCTTGGCGGGGGAATACTACAATGAGCAGTTCTTC	CASSLAGEYYNEQFF
.	TRBJ1-1	.	TRBV6-1	TGTGCCAGTTGGGAGGGCCCCTGGACTGAAGCTTTCTTT	CASWEGPWTEAFF
.	TRBJ1-1	.	TRBV19	TGTGCCAGTAGTATTAGGGGTAACACTGAAGCTTTCTTT	CASSIRGNTEAFF
TRBD1	TRBJ2-3	few	TRBV29-1	TGCAGCGTCCGGGACAGAGAAGATACGCAGTATTTT	CSVRDREDTQYF
.	TRBJ1-6	.	TRBV7-2	TGTGCCAGCAGCCTACAGGAGAGCTCCTATAATTCACCCCTCCACTTT	CASSLQESSYNSPLHF
.	TRBJ2-1	.	TRBV6-6	TGTGCCAGCAGTTACTCGGCTGTTTACAATGAGCAGTTCTTC	CASSYSAVYNEQFF
.	TRBJ1-1	.	TRBV30	TGTGCCTGGAGTGCCGAGGGAGTTTGGACGAACACTGAAGCTTTCTTT	CAWSAEGVWTNTEAFF
.	TRBJ2-6	few	TRBV2	TGTGCCAGCAGTGAGCTACAGGGAGTCGCTGGGGCCAACGTCCTGACTTTC	CASSELQGVAGANVLTF
.	TRBJ1-3	once	TRBV19	TGTGCCAGTAGTATTGGCGGCCCTGGAAACACCATATATTTT	CASSIGGPGNTIYF
.	TRBJ2-7	.	TRBV5-4	TGTGCCAGCAGCTTACGGACGGACTTGACCTACGAGCAGTACTTC	CASSLRTDLTYEQYF
TRBD1	TRBJ2-5	.	TRBV5-1	TGCGCCAGCAGCTTGGGGACAGGGGCCCAGGGAGAGACCCAGTACTTC	CASSLGTGAQGETQYF